The clone carrying this T cell receptor (beta chain) appeared once. The antigen remains undetermined. V trimming: 3 bases; J trimming: 6 bases; junction bases outside the gene matches: 1. Per germline, CDR1 LNHNV and CDR2 YYDKDF (reference sequence). The length of the CDR3 is 13 residues. This entry comes from a study of T cell repertoires in cytomegalovirus infection. Via MiXCR, TCRdb re-called the reads, giving one row per CDR3 protein. The sample has 97,000 or so distinct CDR3 sequences; 16% are singletons. Whole-study results and caveats: The cumulative frequency of public TCR beta families identified carriers of CMV plus the relevant HLA.

This TCR derives from a human donor in good health (CMV status not recorded). Some clones in this sample may be carry-over from other donors' samples. Sample: PBMCs. The genes are TRBV15 and TRBJ2-7, with 11 nucleotides matching TRBD1. Here the CDR3 DNA reads TGTGCCACCAGCAGGGACAGGGGGCGCGAGCAGTACTTC. Its translation: CATSRDRGREQYF.